This is a list of T cell receptor beta chains from one sample in a study of vaccination and CD4 T cells after COVID-19. MiXCR was run by TCRdb on the PCR reads, yielding one entry per CDR3 protein. The sample has tens of thousands of distinct CDR3 sequences, 70% seen once. Their target antigens are unknown. What was sequenced was CD4+ T cells from blood, cultured in vitro. Every receptor here comes from a human donor who had recovered from COVID-19. CDR3s include the opening cysteine and the closing phenylalanine or tryptophan. The D gene is left open where the match is weak. Some rows have no size entry. The others give once, few or many, or a class for an expanded clone.

>TRBJ2-3|TRBD2|16|NA|TRBV7-6
TGTGCCAGCAGCTTGGGTAGCGGGAGCCTCACAGATACGCAGTATTTT
CASSLGSGSLTDTQYF
>TRBJ1-5|NA|17|NA|TRBV12-3/TRBV12-4
TGTGCCAGCAGTTCGGGGTGGGGGCTCCTGGAAAGTCAGCCCCAGCATTTT
CASSSGWGLLESQPQHF
>TRBJ2-3|TRBD2|17|NA|TRBV28
TGTGCCAGCAGGCCCCCGGGACTAGGCCTCGGCACAGATACGCAGTATTTT
CASRPPGLGLGTDTQYF
>TRBJ2-6|NA|15|NA|TRBV6-2/TRBV6-3
TGTGCCAGCGACAACAGGGTCTCTGGGGCCAACGTCCTGACTTTC
CASDNRVSGANVLTF
>TRBJ2-7|NA|11|NA|TRBV7-2
TGTGCCAGCAGCTACGGGGACATACAGTACTTC
CASSYGDIQYF
>TRBJ1-2|TRBD1|15|once|TRBV5-4
TGTGCCAGCAGCTTAGGGACAGGGGGCGACTATGGCTACACCTTC
CASSLGTGGDYGYTF
>TRBJ1-6|TRBD1|16|NA|TRBV7-9
TGTGCCAGCAGCGCGAAGGGACAGCTGAATACTTCACCCCTCCACTTT
CASSAKGQLNTSPLHF
>TRBJ1-6|NA|18|few|TRBV7-9
TGCGCCAGCAGCCAAGATCGCAGGTGGGCCGAAGCGGGTTCACCCCTCCACTTT
CASSQDRRWAEAGSPLHF
>TRBJ2-7|NA|13|NA|TRBV7-3
TGTGCCAGCAGCCTAGGGTTCTCCTACGAGCAGTACTTC
CASSLGFSYEQYF
>TRBJ1-2|NA|12|NA|TRBV30
TGTGCCTGGAGTGGGCAGGGGTATGGCTACACCTTC
CAWSGQGYGYTF
>TRBJ1-2|TRBD1|16|NA|TRBV19
TGTGCCAGTAGCCCTGCCGGGACAGAACCTATCTATGGCTACACCTTC
CASSPAGTEPIYGYTF
>TRBJ2-7|NA|17|once|TRBV6-2/TRBV6-3
TGTGCCAGCAGTTACTCGAACACAGGACAGCGACTCTACGAGCAGTACTTC
CASSYSNTGQRLYEQYF
>TRBJ1-2|NA|13|NA|TRBV6-1
TGTGCCAGCAGTGATAATTGGGGACGCGGCTACACCTTC
CASSDNWGRGYTF
>TRBJ1-3|NA|12|few|TRBV6-1
TGTGCCAGCAGTGAACGTGGAGACACCATATATTTT
CASSERGDTIYF
>TRBJ2-5|TRBD2|17|NA|TRBV24-1
TGTGCCACCAGTGAACGTCGTAGGAGCGGGAGCTTAGAGACCCAGTACTTC
CATSERRRSGSLETQYF
>TRBJ2-7|NA|16|NA|TRBV21-1
TGTGCCAGCAGCAAATTCACGGACAGGCGTGCCTACGAGCAGTACTTC
CASSKFTDRRAYEQYF
>TRBJ2-7|NA|13|few|TRBV7-2
TGTGCCAGCAGCTTAGCCGGTTTTACCGAGCAGTACTTC
CASSLAGFTEQYF
>TRBJ1-5|NA|14|NA|TRBV29-1
TGCAGCGTCCAGACAGAGTATGGCAATCAGCCCCAGCATTTT
CSVQTEYGNQPQHF